The present T cell receptor beta chain was sequenced within a study of beta chain features in type 1 diabetes. Points from the study as a whole: Naive, central memory and Treg TCRB repertoires seemed to resemble each other more closely in patients than they did in healthy donors. The study found moderately but significantly shorter TCRB CDR3s in all four CD4+ subsets of Type 1 diabetes patients.

This CDR3 is 13 amino acids long. CDR1 is SQVTM and CDR2 is ANQGSEA in the germline V gene. V was pared by 3 bases and J by 7 bases, with 5 bases of the junction left unmatched. The sequenced template was cDNA made from the entire isolated RNA. Profiling relied on immunoSEQ multiplex PCR, and the TCRdb table lists in-frame clones only, not all of them. The sample comprises about 27,000 clones, approximately 51% of which are singletons, and around 1.6% rests with the top ten. Remarks on this clone: Its target is unknown.

The sequence came from a woman younger than 30 with type 1 diabetes. Sequences were obtained from Tregs from blood. This rearrangement joins TRBV29-1 to TRBJ1-5; 8 bases match TRBD1. The DNA for the CDR3 is TGCAGCGTTGACAGGGGGCCGGGGCAGCCCCAGCATTTT. It yields the protein CSVDRGPGQPQHF. The variable domain in full, with the rest retrieved from reference TRBV29-1 and TRBJ1-5, is SAVISQKPSRDICQRGTSLTIQCQVDSQVTMMFWYRQQPGQSLTLIATANQGSEATYESGFVIDKFPISRPNLTFSTLTVSNMSPEDSSIYLCSVDRGPGQPQHFGDGTRLSIL.